This paragraph reports one T cell receptor (beta chain). This sample is part of a study of shared clonotypes between healthy human individuals. Germline V gives CDR1 MNHEY, CDR2 SVGAGI. Germline trimming cut 4 bases from V and 1 base from J; bases unmatched to any gene: 0. The CDR3 is made up of 14 amino acids. Clones were read by immunoSEQ multiplex PCR, and TCRdb kept only the in-frame ones, dropping some. This sample yields a few million clones, of which approximately 95% are seen a single time; 0.1% to 0.15% belongs to the top ten. The V call is TRBV6-5, the J call TRBJ2-2; 7 nucleotides line up with TRBD1. The sequenced sample was naive CD4+ T cells sorted from blood. Subset defined: CD45RA+ positively selected. This sequence was found in a man between 18 and 29 years old in good health. CDR3 sequence (DNA): TGTGCCAGCAGTTGGGACAGGAACACCGGGGAGCTGTTTTTT. Amino acids: CASSWDRNTGELFF.